These 29 T cell receptor beta chains were sequenced from one sample in a study of persistence of HIV-infected CD4 T cells. Sequencing used immunoSEQ version 4 in survey mode. The table came from immunoSEQ multiplex PCR; TCRdb's copy has only in-frame clones and leaves some out. The sample holds fewer than 30,000 clones, around 80% seen once. Cells were stimulated with CMV-infected fibroblast lysates at approximately 10 ug/mL. CD40L-negative CD69-negative CD45RO-high memory CD4+ T cells were sorted as populations depleted of antigen-responding cells. These receptors' targets are unknown. Sequences were derived from CD4+ T cells sorted from PBMCs after roughly 18-hour stimulation, sampled from a patient who received antiretroviral therapy. The source is an adult man with HIV who was CMV-seropositive.

The CDR3, as DNA: TGTGCCAGCAGTGAGGGCAATCAGCCCCAGCATTTT. Its translation is CASSEGNQPQHF. V usage is TRBV6-1 and J usage is TRBJ1-5; D gene ambiguous. CDR1 is MNHNS and CDR2 is SASEGT in the germline V gene. V was clipped by 3 bases and J by 2 bases, with 2 bases between them. The length of the CDR3 is 12 residues.

The chain recombines TRBV5-4 with TRBJ1-5; D uncertain. The CDR3 contains 17 residues. V dropped 0 bases and J dropped 2 bases, with 15 bases sitting between them. CDR1 and CDR2 from the germline V gene are SGHNT and YYREEE (reference sequence). The CDR3 DNA follows: TGTGCCAGCAGCTTGGAGTTTGGCGAAGTGGGCAATCAGCCCCAGCATTTT. Translating it yields CASSLEFGEVGNQPQHF.

This chain links TRBV7-3 with TRBJ2-3; D call uncertain. Germline V gene lookup returns CDR1 SGHTA and CDR2 FQGTGA. With 5 bases removed from V and 2 bases from J, the gap between germline ends came to 5 bases. The CDR3 runs 12 residues. This chain's CDR3 is CASSDTTDTQYF. CDR3 nucleotides: TGTGCCAGCAGCGACACCACAGATACGCAGTATTTT.

The chain links TRBV6-6 to TRBJ2-7; D possibly uses TRBD1 or TRBD2 (5 bases each). CDR3 length equals 13 residues. Germline CDR1 reads MNHNY; CDR2 reads SVGAGI (reference sequence). V was trimmed by 7 bases and J by 6 bases, leaving 16 bases between them. CDR3 sequence (DNA): TGTGCCAGCACCCTAACTGGGGCGGGCGAGCAGTACTTC. Translation: CASTLTGAGEQYF.

The genes are TRBV3-1 (or the pseudogene TRBV3-2) and TRBJ2-7, with D perhaps matching TRBD2 (5 bases). This CDR3 has 13 amino acids. CDR1 is LGHDT, CDR2 YNNKEL, per germline (reference sequence). Trimming stripped 2 bases from V and 5 bases from J, with 10 bases between. The CDR3 region is CASSQPGRDEQYF. CDR3 DNA sequence: TGTGCCAGCAGCCAACCTGGGAGAGACGAGCAGTACTTC.

The gene calls are TRBV20-1 and TRBJ2-6; D remains unclear. V was cut by 3 bases and J by 0 bases, with 6 bases left in between. Germline V gene sequence: CDR1 DFQATT, CDR2 SNEGSKA (reference sequence). CDR3 length: 14 residues. CDR3 in DNA: TGCAGTGCTAGTTACAACTCTGGGGCCAACGTCCTGACTTTC. Translation gives CSASYNSGANVLTF.

This chain joins TRBV3-1 (or the pseudogene TRBV3-2) and TRBJ2-7; maybe TRBD1 (6 bases). CDR3 length: 12 amino acids. V lost 3 bases, J lost 4 bases, and 7 bases lay in between. Germline CDR1 reads LGHDT; CDR2 reads YNNKEL (reference sequence). CDR3 DNA: TGTGCCAGCAGCCACGGACAGTACGAGCAGTACTTC. Its translation: CASSHGQYEQYF.

The chain carries TRBV6-5 and TRBJ2-7; 7 nucleotides agree with TRBD1. V shed 8 bases, J shed 6 bases, and the junction held 13 bases outside the gene matches. CDR3 length equals 14 residues. CDR1 and CDR2 (germline): MNHEY, SVGAGI. The CDR3 loop is CASLRRTGRGEQYF. The CDR3 DNA reads TGTGCCAGCCTTCGACGGACAGGTCGAGGCGAGCAGTACTTC.

CDR3 loop: CASSLEGRESTDTQYF. The CDR3, as DNA: TGCGCCAGCAGCTTGGAAGGCAGGGAGTCCACAGATACGCAGTATTTT. The chain links TRBV5-1 to TRBJ2-3; the D call may be TRBD1 or TRBD2 (5 bases each). Per germline, CDR1 SGHRS and CDR2 YFSETQ. V lost 0 bases and J 2 bases, leaving 13 bases between the germline ends. This CDR3 is 16 amino acids long.

The gene calls are TRBV5-1 and TRBJ2-2; 10 bases map to TRBD2. Looked up from germline, CDR1 is SGHRS and CDR2 is YFSETQ. The V segment lost 4 bases and the J segment 4 bases; nucleotides outside the gene matches: 13. This CDR3 is 18 amino acids long. The CDR3 is CASSSLAGAGTTTGELFF. The CDR3 coding sequence is TGCGCCAGCAGCAGCCTAGCGGGGGCCGGGACAACCACCGGGGAGCTGTTTTTT.

V is TRBV18 and J is TRBJ1-1, with no clear D. V was shortened by 4 bases and J by 1 base, with 7 bases between the two germline ends. The CDR3 covers 13 residues. The germline CDR1 and CDR2 sequences are KGHSH and LQKENI. The CDR3 DNA reads as TGTGCCAGCTCACTCGACCGGAACACTGAAGCTTTCTTT. Amino acid sequence: CASSLDRNTEAFF.

The chain combines TRBV6-5 with TRBJ1-2; D remains ambiguous. Trimming pared 0 bases from V and 1 base from J, leaving 12 bases between. The CDR3 length is 16 residues. Germline CDR1 is MNHEY and CDR2 is SVGAGI. CDR3 sequence (DNA): TGTGCCAGCAGTTACTCGAGGTCAAGGAATAACTATGGCTACACCTTC. Its protein product is CASSYSRSRNNYGYTF.

This chain uses TRBV27 with TRBJ1-4, with D tentatively TRBD1 (6 bases). Germline V gene data show CDR1 as MNHEY and CDR2 as SMNVEV (reference sequence). The CDR3 has 16 residues. Deletions cut 2 bases from V and 7 bases from J, with 17 bases between. The CDR3 DNA is TGTGCCAGCAGTTTACGGAGTCAGGGGAGGGGTGAAAAACTGTTTTTT. Translated, it gives CASSLRSQGRGEKLFF.

CDR3 DNA sequence: TGTGCCACCCCGGGACTTCACCACTATGGCTACACCTTC. It yields the protein CATPGLHHYGYTF. J is TRBJ1-2 and V is TRBV28; D possibly corresponds to TRBD1 (5 bases). This CDR3 comprises 13 residues. Per germline, CDR1 MDHEN and CDR2 SYDVKM. The ends were cut back, 10 bases at V and 3 bases at J, with 15 bases in the middle.

V gene TRBV28 combines with J gene TRBJ1-2; 9 nucleotides agree with TRBD1. CDR3 length: 15 amino acids. V dropped 0 bases and J dropped 7; count of bases not matched to a gene: 6. Germline V lookup: CDR1 MDHEN, CDR2 SYDVKM. In DNA form, the CDR3 reads TGTGCCAGCAGTTTATGGGGACAGGGACCTAGTGGCTACACCTTC. This codes for CASSLWGQGPSGYTF.

This clone was recorded a few times. The chain links TRBV6-1 to TRBJ1-1; no firm D call. Germline lookup yields CDR1 MNHNS and CDR2 SASEGT. The V and J ends lost 1 base and 13 bases respectively, with 7 bases between them. The CDR3 is 10 residues long. CDR3 protein: CASSEERGFF. The CDR3 DNA is TGTGCCAGCAGTGAAGAAAGAGGTTTCTTT.

The V call is TRBV21-1, the J call TRBJ1-6; the table's D call of TRBD1 was not tested on the DNA. TRBV21-1 is given as a pseudogene. This CDR3 is built from 18 residues. In DNA form, the CDR3 reads TGTGCCAGCAGCACGTCTACAGGGCCCAGCTCCTATAATTCACCCCTCCACTTT. Translated, it gives CASSTSTGPSSYNSPLHF.

This chain joins TRBV11-2 and TRBJ2-5, with D perhaps TRBD2 (6 bases). There are 15 residues in the CDR3. In germline, CDR1 is SGHAT, CDR2 FQNNGV. Trimming cost V 2 bases and J 7 bases, with 17 bases left between them. The CDR3 here is CASSLMTTAGRTQYF. CDR3 bases: TGTGCCAGCAGCTTAATGACGACGGCGGGGAGGACCCAGTACTTC.

The chain employs TRBV18 and TRBJ1-2; D is ambiguous. Germline V CDR1 and CDR2: KGHSH, LQKENI. The CDR3 spans 15 residues. Trimming shortened V by 1 base and J by 8 bases, and 17 bases separated the two germline ends. This chain's CDR3 is CASSPRRSEWEGYTF. The CDR3, as DNA: TGTGCCAGCTCACCACGTAGGTCCGAATGGGAGGGCTACACCTTC.

The rearrangement joins TRBV6-1 to TRBJ1-4; D is undetermined. The CDR3 is made up of 15 amino acids. Trimming stripped 2 bases from V and 8 bases from J, with 15 bases between. Germline loops: CDR1 MNHNS, CDR2 SASEGT. The CDR3 loop is CASSEYGRNLEKLFF. DNA of the CDR3: TGTGCCAGCAGTGAATATGGGAGGAACTTAGAAAAACTGTTTTTT.

This clone appeared a few times. CDR3: CATPSRGADSPLHF. CDR3 bases: TGTGCCACCCCCTCACGGGGGGCTGATTCACCCCTCCACTTT. This sequence joins TRBV28 and TRBJ1-6; maybe TRBD1 (6 bases). V was cut by 10 bases and J by 8 bases, with 18 bases left in between. The CDR3 consists of 14 residues. CDR1 is MDHEN, CDR2 SYDVKM, per germline.

In this sample, this clone turned up a few times. The gene calls are TRBV2 and TRBJ2-3; 7 nucleotides match TRBD1. The germline CDR1 and CDR2 sequences are SNHLY and FYNNEI. The trim removed 5 bases at V and 3 bases at J, leaving 11 bases unmatched. This CDR3 spans 16 amino acids. CDR3 in amino acids: CASSLMTGSGTDTQYF. CDR3 DNA sequence: TGTGCCAGCAGTTTGATGACAGGGTCGGGTACAGATACGCAGTATTTT. Together with reference TRBV2 and TRBJ2-3, the CDR3 gives the full variable domain: EPEVTQTPSHQVTQMGQEVILRCVPISNHLYFYWYRQILGQKVEFLVSFYNNEISEKSEIFDDQFSVERPDGSNFTLKIRSTKLEDSAMYFCASSLMTGSGTDTQYFGPGTRLTVL.

J is TRBJ2-7 and V is TRBV29-1; D ambiguous. The CDR3 length is 13 residues. In germline, CDR1 is SQVTM, CDR2 ANQGSEA. The germline V and J ends were trimmed by 6 bases and 6 bases, with 18 bases remaining between them. The chain's CDR3 is CSVLDVGQLEQYF. For the CDR3, the DNA is TGCAGCGTCCTAGATGTAGGGCAACTCGAGCAGTACTTC.

The gene calls are TRBV25-1 and TRBJ2-3; tentatively, D is TRBD2 (6 bases). The V gene lost 2 bases and the J gene lost 3 bases, with 18 bases spanning the gap. Per the germline V gene, CDR1 is MGHDK and CDR2 is SYGVNS. This CDR3 spans 17 amino acids. For the CDR3, the DNA is TGTGCCAGCAGTGAACTCCCTTCGCGGGGCAGTACAGATACGCAGTATTTT. Translation gives CASSELPSRGSTDTQYF.

This clone was counted only a few times. This sequence joins TRBV29-1 and TRBJ1-5; 8 nucleotides agree with TRBD1. Unmatched junction bases numbered 9, after V lost 6 bases and J lost 5 bases. CDR3 size: 14 residues. Per germline, CDR1 SQVTM and CDR2 ANQGSEA. The CDR3 sequence is CSVAFGTGDQPQHF. The CDR3 DNA is TGCAGCGTGGCCTTTGGGACAGGTGATCAGCCCCAGCATTTT. The entire variable domain, with the rest obtained from reference TRBV29-1 and TRBJ1-5, is as follows: SAVISQKPSRDICQRGTSLTIQCQVDSQVTMMFWYRQQPGQSLTLIATANQGSEATYESGFVIDKFPISRPNLTFSTLTVSNMSPEDSSIYLCSVAFGTGDQPQHFGDGTRLSIL.

The CDR3 reads CASSQGPAGGPNEQFF. In nucleotides, the CDR3 is TGCGCCAGCAGCCAAGGTCCAGCGGGGGGGCCAAATGAGCAGTTCTTC. The chain combines TRBV4-1 with TRBJ2-1, with TRBD2 matching over 10 bases. This CDR3 has 16 residues. With 1 base clipped from V and 7 bases from J, the junction kept 7 bases outside the gene matches. Germline CDR1 is MGHRA and CDR2 is YSYEKL.

The rearrangement joins TRBV6-5 to TRBJ1-6; D not certain. Germline lookup yields CDR1 MNHEY and CDR2 SVGAGI. The CDR3 sequence is 14 residues long. With 10 bases removed from V and 0 bases from J, the gap between germline ends came to 10 bases. The CDR3 sequence: CAIPHNSYNSPLHF. DNA of the CDR3: TGTGCCATCCCCCACAACTCCTATAATTCACCCCTCCACTTT.

The V call is TRBV2, the J call TRBJ2-1; tentative D call: TRBD2 (6 bases). Germline CDR1 SNHLY, CDR2 FYNNEI. Between the trimmed V and J ends, which lost 1 base and 4 bases, there was a span of 11 bases. The CDR3 extends over 15 amino acids. The CDR3: CASSEGTTFYNEQFF. Written as DNA, the CDR3 is TGTGCCAGCAGTGAAGGGACTACCTTTTACAATGAGCAGTTCTTC.

CDR3 in amino acids: CASSLTTGQGHGSYGYTF. CDR3 in DNA: TGCGCCAGCAGCTTGACGACGGGACAGGGGCACGGTTCCTATGGCTACACCTTC. The chain employs TRBV5-1 and TRBJ1-2; 10 bases fit TRBD1. Germline CDR1 and CDR2: SGHRS and YFSETQ. V was clipped by 1 base and J by 4 bases; unmatched bases: 13. The CDR3 is made up of 18 amino acids.